One and the same sample provided the 7 T cell receptor beta chains below, sequenced in a study. One entry per CDR3 protein, called by TCRdb with MiXCR from the RT-PCR reads. The repertoire holds about 680,000 distinct CDR3 sequences, more than 13% seen once, with 3.6% in the top ten. Material for sequencing was memory CD4+ T cells from blood. The origin of the receptors is a female donor in good health, serving as a healthy control.

This clonotype was counted between two and nine times. The CDR3 nucleotides read TGTGCCTTCGAGGGACTAGCGGGAGTGGTTGATACGCAGTATTTT. It specifies CAFEGLAGVVDTQYF. J is TRBJ2-3 and V is TRBV30; 14 positions agree with TRBD2. CDR1 is GTSNPN, CDR2 SVGIG, per germline (reference sequence). This CDR3 region has 15 residues. After removal of 7 bases from V and 6 bases from J, the junction contained 9 bases not matched to a gene.

The table lists this clonotype with many counts. This rearrangement joins TRBV4-3 to TRBJ2-1; the D gene is possibly TRBD2 (5 bases). V was clipped by 1 base and J by 9 bases, with 16 bases between them. From germline, CDR1 is LGHNA and CDR2 YSLEER. This CDR3 spans 15 amino acids. Written as DNA, the CDR3 is TGCGCCAGCAGCCAAGCAGGAGGTCCGGGCATTGAGCAGTTCTTC. This gives the protein CASSQAGGPGIEQFF.

This clonotype was detected only a few times. V gene TRBV7-9 combines with J gene TRBJ1-2; D remains ambiguous. The germline CDR1 and CDR2 sequences are SEHNR and FQNEAQ (reference sequence). The CDR3 runs to 14 residues. V was pared by 2 bases and J by 8 bases, with 15 bases between. The CDR3 sequence: CASSLQTLVRGYTF. CDR3 nucleotide sequence: TGTGCCAGCAGCTTACAGACTCTGGTGAGGGGCTACACCTTC.

This rearrangement joins TRBV5-1 to TRBJ1-1; D is perhaps TRBD1 (5 bases). The CDR3 is made up of 15 amino acids. V lost 0 bases and J lost 3, with 12 bases in between. Germline CDR1 SGHRS, CDR2 YFSETQ. The CDR3 loop reads CASSLDLRGDTEAFF. The CDR3 DNA reads TGCGCCAGCAGCTTGGATCTGCGGGGGGACACTGAAGCTTTCTTT.

This chain joins TRBV7-2 and TRBJ2-7, with 9 bases aligning to TRBD2. J gave up 5 bases and V 5 bases, and 13 bases lay outside the gene matches. The CDR3 runs 16 residues. Looked up from germline, CDR1 is SGHTA and CDR2 is FQGNSA. DNA for the CDR3: TGTGCCAGCAGCCCAGGCTTAGGGACTAGCAGCCACGAGCAGTACTTC. It is translated as CASSPGLGTSSHEQYF.

This clonotype appeared a few times. The CDR3 loop reads CASRRHTGDVNTEAFF. The CDR3 nucleotides are TGTGCCAGCAGACGTCATACAGGGGACGTGAACACTGAAGCTTTCTTT. V usage is TRBV28 and J usage is TRBJ1-1; 7 positions agree with TRBD1. Germline V lookup: CDR1 MDHEN, CDR2 SYDVKM. The CDR3 runs to 16 residues. J lost 0 bases, V lost 6 bases, and 10 bases had no gene match.

The chain links TRBV7-2 to TRBJ2-7, with 8 bases matching TRBD1. The V segment lost 2 bases and the J segment 12 bases; nucleotides outside the gene matches: 9. The CDR3 covers 13 residues. Germline V gene data show CDR1 as SGHTA and CDR2 as FQGNSA. The DNA of the CDR3 is TGTGCCAGCAGCTTATGGGGACAGGCATTTTTGTACTTC. This sequence encodes CASSLWGQAFLYF. Supplemented by reference TRBV7-2 and TRBJ2-7, the full variable domain reads GAGVSQSPSNKVTEKGKDVELRCDPISGHTALYWYRQSLGQGLEFLIYFQGNSAPDKSGLPSDRFSAERTGGSVSTLTIQRTQQEDSAVYLCASSLWGQAFLYFGPGTRLTVT.